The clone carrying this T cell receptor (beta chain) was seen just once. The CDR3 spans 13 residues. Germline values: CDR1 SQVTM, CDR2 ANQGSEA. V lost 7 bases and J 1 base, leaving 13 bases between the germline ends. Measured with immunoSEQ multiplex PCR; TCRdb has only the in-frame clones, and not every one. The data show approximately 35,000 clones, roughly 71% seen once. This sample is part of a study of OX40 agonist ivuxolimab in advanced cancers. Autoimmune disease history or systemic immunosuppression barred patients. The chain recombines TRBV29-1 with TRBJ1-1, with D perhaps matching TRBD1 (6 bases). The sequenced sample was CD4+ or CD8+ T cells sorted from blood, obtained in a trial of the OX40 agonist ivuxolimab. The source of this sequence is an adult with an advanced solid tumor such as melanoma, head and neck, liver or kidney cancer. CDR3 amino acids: CSGGPRGNTEAFF. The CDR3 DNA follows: TGCAGCGGCGGTCCCAGGGGGAACACTGAAGCTTTCTTT.